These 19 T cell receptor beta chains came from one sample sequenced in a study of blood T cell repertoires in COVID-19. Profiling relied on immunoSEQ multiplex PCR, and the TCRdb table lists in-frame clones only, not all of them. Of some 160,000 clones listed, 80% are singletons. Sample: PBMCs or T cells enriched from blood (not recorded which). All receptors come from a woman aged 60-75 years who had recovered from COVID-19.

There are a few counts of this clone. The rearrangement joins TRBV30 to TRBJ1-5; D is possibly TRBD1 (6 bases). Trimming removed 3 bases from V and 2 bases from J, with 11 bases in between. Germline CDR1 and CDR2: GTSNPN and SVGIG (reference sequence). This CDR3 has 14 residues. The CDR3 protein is CAWRGAAGNQPQHF. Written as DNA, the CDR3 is TGTGCCTGGAGGGGGGCGGCTGGCAATCAGCCCCAGCATTTT. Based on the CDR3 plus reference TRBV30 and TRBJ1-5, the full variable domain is SQTIHQWPATLVQPVGSPLSLECTVEGTSNPNLYWYRQAAGRGLQLLFYSVGIGQISSEVPQNLSASRPQDRQFILSSKKLLLSDSGFYLCAWRGAAGNQPQHFGDGTRLSIL.

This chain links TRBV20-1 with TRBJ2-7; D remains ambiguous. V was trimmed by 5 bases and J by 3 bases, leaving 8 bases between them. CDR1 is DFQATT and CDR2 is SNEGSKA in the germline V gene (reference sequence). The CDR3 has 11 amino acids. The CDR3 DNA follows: TGCAGTGCTCCGGTTGGCTACGAGCAGTACTTC. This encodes CSAPVGYEQYF.

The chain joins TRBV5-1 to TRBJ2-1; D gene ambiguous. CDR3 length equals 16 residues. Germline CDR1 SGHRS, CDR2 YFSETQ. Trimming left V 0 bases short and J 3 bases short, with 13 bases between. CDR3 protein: CASSLGAPYSYNEQFF. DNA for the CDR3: TGCGCCAGCAGCTTGGGGGCCCCCTATAGCTACAATGAGCAGTTCTTC.

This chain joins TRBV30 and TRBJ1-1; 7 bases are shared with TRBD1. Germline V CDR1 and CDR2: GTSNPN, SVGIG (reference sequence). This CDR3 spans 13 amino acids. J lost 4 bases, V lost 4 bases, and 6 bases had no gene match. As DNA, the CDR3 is TGTGCCTGGAACCTTGACAGGGTCACTGAAGCTTTCTTT. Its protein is CAWNLDRVTEAFF.

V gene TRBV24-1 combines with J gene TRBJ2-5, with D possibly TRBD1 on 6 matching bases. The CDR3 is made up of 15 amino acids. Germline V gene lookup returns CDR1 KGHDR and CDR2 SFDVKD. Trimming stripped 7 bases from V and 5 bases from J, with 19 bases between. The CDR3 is CATSDPTDSPETQYF. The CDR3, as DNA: TGTGCCACCAGCGACCCCACGGACAGTCCGGAGACCCAGTACTTC.

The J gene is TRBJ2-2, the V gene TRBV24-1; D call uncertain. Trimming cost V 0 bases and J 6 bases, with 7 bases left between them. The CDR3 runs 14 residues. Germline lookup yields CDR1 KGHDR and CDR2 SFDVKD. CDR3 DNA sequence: TGTGCCACCAGTGATTTGGGAGTCTCCGGGGAGCTGTTTTTT. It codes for CATSDLGVSGELFF.

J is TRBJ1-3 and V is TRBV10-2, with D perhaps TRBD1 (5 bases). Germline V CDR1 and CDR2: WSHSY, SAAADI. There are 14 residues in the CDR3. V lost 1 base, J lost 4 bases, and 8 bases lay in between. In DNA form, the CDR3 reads TGCGCCAGCAGTGAGTTTGGGGCAGGAAACACCATATATTTT. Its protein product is CASSEFGAGNTIYF.

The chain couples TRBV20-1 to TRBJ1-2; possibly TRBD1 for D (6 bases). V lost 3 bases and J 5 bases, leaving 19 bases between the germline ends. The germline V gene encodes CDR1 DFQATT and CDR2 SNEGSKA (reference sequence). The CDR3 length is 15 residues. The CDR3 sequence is CSASERQDPLYGYTF. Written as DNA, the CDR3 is TGCAGTGCTAGTGAAAGACAGGACCCCCTTTATGGCTACACCTTC.

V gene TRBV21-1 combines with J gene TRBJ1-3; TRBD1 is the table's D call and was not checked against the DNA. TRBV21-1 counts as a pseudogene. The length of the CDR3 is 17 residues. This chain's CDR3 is CASSKALFTDSGNTIYF. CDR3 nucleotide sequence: TGTGCCAGCAGCAAAGCGCTTTTCACAGACTCTGGAAACACCATATATTTT.

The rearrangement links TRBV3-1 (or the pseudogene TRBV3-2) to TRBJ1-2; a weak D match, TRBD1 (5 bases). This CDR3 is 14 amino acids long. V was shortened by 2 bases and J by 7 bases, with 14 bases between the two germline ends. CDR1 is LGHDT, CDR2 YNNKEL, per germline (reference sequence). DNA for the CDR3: TGTGCCAGCAGCCAAACGGGACTCGGTAGTGGCTACACCTTC. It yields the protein CASSQTGLGSGYTF.

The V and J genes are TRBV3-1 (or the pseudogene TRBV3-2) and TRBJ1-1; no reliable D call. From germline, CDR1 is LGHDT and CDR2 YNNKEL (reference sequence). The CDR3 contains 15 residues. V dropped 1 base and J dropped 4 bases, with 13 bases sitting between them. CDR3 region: CASSQGHSSGTEAFF. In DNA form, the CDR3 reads TGTGCCAGCAGCCAAGGGCATTCGTCGGGCACTGAAGCTTTCTTT.

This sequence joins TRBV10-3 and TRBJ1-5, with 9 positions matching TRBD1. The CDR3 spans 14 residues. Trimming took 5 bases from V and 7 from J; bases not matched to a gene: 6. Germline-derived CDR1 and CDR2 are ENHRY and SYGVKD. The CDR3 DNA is TGTGCCATCAGTTGGACAGGGGCCGGCCAGCCCCAGCATTTT. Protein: CAISWTGAGQPQHF.

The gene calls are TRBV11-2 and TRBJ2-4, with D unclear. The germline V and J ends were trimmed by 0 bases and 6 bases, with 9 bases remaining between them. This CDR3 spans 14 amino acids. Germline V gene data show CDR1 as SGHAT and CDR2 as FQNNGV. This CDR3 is CASSLDWAANIQYF. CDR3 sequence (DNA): TGTGCCAGCAGCTTAGATTGGGCAGCAAACATTCAGTACTTC. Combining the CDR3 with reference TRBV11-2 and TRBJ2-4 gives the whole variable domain EAGVAQSPRYKIIEKRQSVAFWCNPISGHATLYWYQQILGQGPKLLIQFQNNGVVDDSQLPKDRFSAERLKGVDSTLKIQPAKLEDSAVYLCASSLDWAANIQYFGAGTRLSVL.

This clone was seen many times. This CDR3 reads CASSSPDRAVTEAFF. For the CDR3, the DNA is TGTGCCAGCAGCTCACCAGACAGAGCAGTCACTGAAGCTTTCTTT. This rearrangement joins TRBV7-9 to TRBJ1-1; maybe TRBD1 (5 bases). The V gene's germline CDR1 is SEHNR and CDR2 FQNEAQ (reference sequence). CDR3 length: 15 amino acids. The V and J ends lost 4 bases and 4 bases respectively, with 16 bases between them.

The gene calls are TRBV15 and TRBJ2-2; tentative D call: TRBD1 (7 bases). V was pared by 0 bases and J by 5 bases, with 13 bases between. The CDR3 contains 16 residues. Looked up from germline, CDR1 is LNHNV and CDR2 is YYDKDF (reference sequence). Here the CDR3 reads CATSRDRRGVTGELFF. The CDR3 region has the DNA TGTGCCACCAGCAGAGATCGCAGGGGGGTAACCGGGGAGCTGTTTTTT.

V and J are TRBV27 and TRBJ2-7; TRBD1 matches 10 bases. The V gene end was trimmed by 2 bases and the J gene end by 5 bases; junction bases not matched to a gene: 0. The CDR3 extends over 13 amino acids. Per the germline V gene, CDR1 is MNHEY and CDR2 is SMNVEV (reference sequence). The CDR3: CASSLGQGDEQYF. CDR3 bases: TGTGCCAGCAGTTTAGGACAGGGGGACGAGCAGTACTTC.

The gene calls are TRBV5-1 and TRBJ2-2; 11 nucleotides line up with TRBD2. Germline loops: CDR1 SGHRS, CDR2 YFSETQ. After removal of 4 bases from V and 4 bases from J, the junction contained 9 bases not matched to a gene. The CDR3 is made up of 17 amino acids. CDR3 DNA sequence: TGCGCCAGCAGCCTAAAATCGACTAGCGGGGCCACCGGGGAGCTGTTTTTT. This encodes CASSLKSTSGATGELFF.

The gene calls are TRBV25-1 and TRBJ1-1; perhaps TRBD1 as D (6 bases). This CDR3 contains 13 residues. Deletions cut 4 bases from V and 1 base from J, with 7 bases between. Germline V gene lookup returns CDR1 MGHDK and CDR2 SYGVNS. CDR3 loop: CASSVTGNTEAFF. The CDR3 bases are TGTGCCAGCAGTGTGACAGGGAACACTGAAGCTTTCTTT.

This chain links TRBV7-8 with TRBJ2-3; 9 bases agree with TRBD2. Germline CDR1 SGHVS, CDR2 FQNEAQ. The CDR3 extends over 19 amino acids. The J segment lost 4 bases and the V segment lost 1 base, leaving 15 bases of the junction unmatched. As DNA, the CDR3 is TGTGCCAGCAGCTTAGATTTCGGCGGGGGGGCAGGTTGGGCAGATACGCAGTATTTT. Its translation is CASSLDFGGGAGWADTQYF.